One sample yielded the 2 T cell receptor beta chains listed below, sequenced in a study of cytomegalovirus exposure and HLA in healthy donors. The PCR was carried out with 60 Vbeta primers and 13 Jbeta primers. Measured with immunoSEQ multiplex PCR; TCRdb has only the in-frame clones, and not every one. The sample has 100,000 to 150,000 clones, over 65% seen once. The source material was PBMCs. The receptors originated from a man between 18 and 35 years old in good health and CMV-seropositive.

The V call is TRBV30, the J call TRBJ2-7, with TRBD1 matching 9 bases. This CDR3 has 14 amino acids. With V trimmed by 4 bases and J by 7 bases, 11 bases remained unmatched. From germline, CDR1 is GTSNPN and CDR2 SVGIG (reference sequence). The CDR3 sequence: CAWIPSGQGSEQYF. The DNA of the CDR3 is TGTGCCTGGATCCCGTCGGGACAGGGCTCGGAGCAGTACTTC.

This rearrangement joins TRBV7-8 to TRBJ1-6; weak D call: TRBD1 (6 bases). Looked up from germline, CDR1 is SGHVS and CDR2 is FQNEAQ. The CDR3 extends over 16 amino acids. V dropped 5 bases and J dropped 5 bases, with 16 bases sitting between them. The CDR3 nucleotides read TGTGCCAGCAGCCCTTTATACAGGGTCAATAATTCACCCCTCCACTTT. This translates into CASSPLYRVNNSPLHF.